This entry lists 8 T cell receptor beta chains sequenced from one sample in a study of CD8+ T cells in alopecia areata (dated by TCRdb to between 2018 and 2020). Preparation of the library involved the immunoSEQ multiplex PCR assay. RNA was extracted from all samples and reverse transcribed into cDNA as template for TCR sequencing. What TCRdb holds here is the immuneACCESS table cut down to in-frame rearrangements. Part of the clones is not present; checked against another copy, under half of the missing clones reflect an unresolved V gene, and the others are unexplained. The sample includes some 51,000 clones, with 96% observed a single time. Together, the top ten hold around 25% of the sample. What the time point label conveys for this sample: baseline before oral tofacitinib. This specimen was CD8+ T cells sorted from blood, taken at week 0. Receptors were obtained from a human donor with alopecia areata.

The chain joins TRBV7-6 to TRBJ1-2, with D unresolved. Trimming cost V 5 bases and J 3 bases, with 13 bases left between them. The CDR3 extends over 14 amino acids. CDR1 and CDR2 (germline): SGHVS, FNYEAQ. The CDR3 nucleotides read TGTGCCAGCAGCCCCTACGGGTCGGACTATGGCTACACCTTC. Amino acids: CASSPYGSDYGYTF.

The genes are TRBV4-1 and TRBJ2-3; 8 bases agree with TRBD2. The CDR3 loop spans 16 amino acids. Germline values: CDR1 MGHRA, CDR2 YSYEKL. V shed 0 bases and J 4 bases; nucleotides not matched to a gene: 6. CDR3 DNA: TGCGCCAGCAGCCAAGATGGCGGACTAGCAGCAGATACGCAGTATTTT. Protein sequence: CASSQDGGLAADTQYF.

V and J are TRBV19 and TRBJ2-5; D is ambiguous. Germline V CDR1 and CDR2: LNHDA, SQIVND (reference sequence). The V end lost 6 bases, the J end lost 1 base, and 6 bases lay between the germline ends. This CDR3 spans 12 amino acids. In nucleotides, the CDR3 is TGTGCCAGTAGAGGGTTCCAAGAGACCCAGTACTTC. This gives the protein CASRGFQETQYF. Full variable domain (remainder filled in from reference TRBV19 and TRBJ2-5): DGGITQSPKYLFRKEGQNVTLSCEQNLNHDAMYWYRQDPGQGLRLIYYSQIVNDFQKGDIAEGYSVSREKKESFPLTVTSAQKNPTAFYLCASRGFQETQYFGPGTRLLVL.

The DNA for the CDR3 is TGTGCCAGCAGCTTCAGGCACAATGAGCAGTTCTTC. Its protein is CASSFRHNEQFF. The chain is built from TRBV5-4 and TRBJ2-1; D ambiguous. Trimming removed 2 bases from V and 5 bases from J, with 5 bases in between. This CDR3 region has 12 residues. The germline V gene has CDR1 SGHNT and CDR2 YYREEE (reference sequence).

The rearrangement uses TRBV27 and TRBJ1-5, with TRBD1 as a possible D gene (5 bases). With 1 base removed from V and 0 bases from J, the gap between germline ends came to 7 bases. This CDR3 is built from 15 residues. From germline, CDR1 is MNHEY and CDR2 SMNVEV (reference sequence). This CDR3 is CASSLLGDSNQPQHF. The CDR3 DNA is TGTGCCAGCAGTTTATTAGGGGATAGCAATCAGCCCCAGCATTTT.

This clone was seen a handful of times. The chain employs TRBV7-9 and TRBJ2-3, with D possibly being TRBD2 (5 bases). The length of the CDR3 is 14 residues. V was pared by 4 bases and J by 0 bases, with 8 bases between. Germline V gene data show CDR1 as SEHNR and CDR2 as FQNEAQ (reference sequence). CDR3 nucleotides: TGTGCCAGCAGCTCAGGAGGAAGCACAGATACGCAGTATTTT. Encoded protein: CASSSGGSTDTQYF.

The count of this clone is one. CDR3 amino acids: CASSLERGAVTDTQYF. Here the CDR3 DNA reads TGCGCCAGCAGCTTGGAGCGGGGGGCTGTTACAGATACGCAGTATTTT. V is TRBV5-1 and J is TRBJ2-3, with 9 bases aligning to TRBD2. The CDR3 spans 16 residues. Per germline, CDR1 SGHRS and CDR2 YFSETQ. Trimming removed 0 bases from V and 3 bases from J; junction bases left unmatched: 5.

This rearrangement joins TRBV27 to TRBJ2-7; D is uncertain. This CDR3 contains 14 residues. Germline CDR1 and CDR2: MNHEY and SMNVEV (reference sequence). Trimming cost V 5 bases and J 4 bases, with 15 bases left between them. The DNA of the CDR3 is TGTGCCAGCAGTCACAGAGAGTCCGGTTACGAGCAGTACTTC. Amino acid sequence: CASSHRESGYEQYF.